Reported below is one T cell receptor (beta chain). Its antigen remains unidentified. The sample originates from a study of graft-versus-host responses after intestinal transplantation. About the study: Recipients across the board were started on anti-thymocyte globulin induction, then kept on tacrolimus and steroids for approximately three years.

Overall study findings and caveats: There was an association between peak levels of circulating GvH clones and early post-transplant HvG declines. Recipient marrow contained GvH clones, some of which appeared first in ileum or blood.

Trimming removed 1 base from V and 5 bases from J, with 11 bases in between. Per germline, CDR1 SQVTM and CDR2 ANQGSEA. This CDR3 is 13 amino acids long. Only in-frame clones appear in the TCRdb table, and some are missing; sequencing was by immunoSEQ multiplex PCR. The table shows some 140,000 clones, with 90% to 95% occurring only once. This rearrangement joins TRBV29-1 to TRBJ1-2; TRBD1 might be the D (6 bases). The sequence was obtained from a human donor who received an intestinal transplant. This material consisted of unstimulated CD4+ T cells sorted from spleen or lymph node cells, taken before intestinal transplant. The CDR3 DNA is TGCAGCGTTGAAGCCAGGGGTTATTATGGCTACACCTTC. Translation gives CSVEARGYYGYTF.